The 27 T cell receptor beta chains below were found in one sample sequenced in a study of blood T cell repertoires in COVID-19 (dated by TCRdb to 2019 to 2021). Library creation used the immunoSEQ multiplex PCR assay. TCRdb mirrors the immuneACCESS table, restricted to in-frame sequences. Some clones are absent from its copies; in checked studies, under half trace to an unresolved V gene, and the reason for the others is unknown. This sample lists under 450,000 clones; around 84% were detected once. Together, the top ten hold roughly 1.1% of the sample. The sequencing sample was made of peripheral blood. These receptors originate from a human donor with acute or convalescent COVID-19. The donor label of this sample is uncertain.

The rearrangement joins TRBV5-4 to TRBJ2-1, with D unresolved. The CDR3 is made up of 14 amino acids. Germline CDR1 is SGHNT and CDR2 is YYREEE (reference sequence). Trimming took off 0 bases at V and 5 bases at J, with 9 bases between the two ends. CDR3 amino acids: CASSLAPVNNEQFF. CDR3 nucleotides: TGTGCCAGCAGCTTGGCCCCTGTAAACAATGAGCAGTTCTTC.

The chain carries TRBV5-5 and TRBJ1-5; D not certain. V lost 0 bases and J 4 bases, leaving 17 bases between the germline ends. The CDR3 is 17 residues long. Germline V gives CDR1 SGHKS, CDR2 YYEKEE (reference sequence). The CDR3 loop is CASSLEVSGLGNQPQHF. The CDR3 nucleotides read TGTGCCAGCAGCTTGGAGGTTTCCGGGTTAGGAAATCAGCCCCAGCATTTT. The whole variable domain, remainder taken from reference TRBV5-5 and TRBJ1-5, is DAGVTQSPTHLIKTRGQQVTLRCSPISGHKSVSWYQQVLGQGPQFIFQYYEKEERGRGNFPDRFSARQFPNYSSELNVNALLLGDSALYLCASSLEVSGLGNQPQHFGDGTRLSIL.

The V gene is TRBV28, the J gene TRBJ1-2; TRBD1 might be the D (6 bases). In germline, CDR1 is MDHEN, CDR2 SYDVKM. Trimming took 6 bases from V and 0 from J, leaving 20 bases between them. The CDR3 sequence is 17 residues long. Written as DNA, the CDR3 is TGTGCCAGCAGATCAGGACAGTTCCCTCGGGCTAACTATGGCTACACCTTC. This sequence encodes CASRSGQFPRANYGYTF.

This sequence joins TRBV18 and TRBJ1-4; a possible D gene is TRBD1 (6 bases). The CDR3 runs to 14 residues. Trimming cost V 6 bases and J 8 bases, with 16 bases left between them. CDR1 KGHSH and CDR2 LQKENI come from the germline V gene. The CDR3 DNA is TGTGCCAGCTCCCGCAGGGGCCGAGAAGAAAAACTGTTTTTT. Translating gives CASSRRGREEKLFF.

The chain joins TRBV24-1 to TRBJ2-3; the match to TRBD1 covers 7 bases. Germline CDR1 and CDR2: KGHDR and SFDVKD. V dropped 3 bases and J dropped 2; count of bases not matched to a gene: 13. CDR3 length equals 18 residues. This CDR3 is CATSDTGARGPSTDTQYF. The DNA of the CDR3 is TGTGCCACCAGTGATACAGGGGCTAGAGGACCTTCCACAGATACGCAGTATTTT.

This clone came up many times. This sequence joins TRBV29-1 and TRBJ2-3, with 13 nucleotides matching TRBD2. In germline, CDR1 is SQVTM, CDR2 ANQGSEA. CDR3 size: 15 residues. The junction had 7 bases not matched to a gene; V was cut back by 6 bases and J by 4 bases. DNA of the CDR3: TGCAGCGTCGCTACTAGCGGGGGGGCTGCAGATACGCAGTATTTT. Its protein product is CSVATSGGAADTQYF.

This clone was recorded a few times. The chain links TRBV5-1 to TRBJ2-2; the D gene is possibly TRBD2 (6 bases). Per germline, CDR1 SGHRS and CDR2 YFSETQ. The CDR3 is made up of 15 amino acids. V was cut by 3 bases and J by 1 base, with 10 bases left in between. The DNA for the CDR3 is TGCGCCAGCAGCTATGGGGGGAGGAACACCGGGGAGCTGTTTTTT. It specifies CASSYGGRNTGELFF.

The genes are TRBV27 and TRBJ2-7; weak D call: TRBD2 (5 bases). CDR1 and CDR2 from the germline V gene are MNHEY and SMNVEV (reference sequence). V was trimmed by 0 bases and J by 2 bases, leaving 11 bases between them. CDR3 length equals 15 residues. CDR3 DNA sequence: TGTGCCAGCAGTTTATCACCCGGGAACGCCTACGAGCAGTACTTC. Its translation is CASSLSPGNAYEQYF.

This sequence joins TRBV4-2 and TRBJ2-3, with TRBD2 matching 8 bases. CDR3 size: 18 residues. Trimming cost V 1 base and J 3 bases; bases outside gene matches: 12. The germline V gene encodes CDR1 LGHNA and CDR2 YNFKEQ. The CDR3 is CASSQAGGGLHGTDTQYF. Written as DNA, the CDR3 is TGTGCCAGCAGCCAAGCGGGGGGGGGCCTACATGGGACAGATACGCAGTATTTT.

The chain combines TRBV2 with TRBJ2-3; a possible D gene is TRBD2 (6 bases). The CDR3 length is 13 residues. Trimming shortened V by 7 bases and J by 8 bases, and 16 bases separated the two germline ends. CDR1 and CDR2 (germline): SNHLY, FYNNEI. CDR3 region: CASTKGGEGTQYF. The CDR3 DNA sequence: TGTGCCAGCACCAAAGGAGGGGAAGGTACGCAGTATTTT.

The chain carries TRBV6-6 and TRBJ2-6; D unclear. The CDR3 runs 15 residues. Germline lookup yields CDR1 MNHNY and CDR2 SVGAGI (reference sequence). The V end was cut by 4 bases, the J end by 4 bases, with 11 bases between. The CDR3 here is CASSFRATGANVLTF. CDR3 nucleotides: TGTGCCAGCAGTTTTAGAGCAACCGGGGCCAACGTCCTGACTTTC.

This clone came up a few times. The chain links TRBV25-1 to TRBJ1-6; no firm D call. Trimming pared 1 base from V and 7 bases from J, leaving 14 bases between. The germline V gene encodes CDR1 MGHDK and CDR2 SYGVNS. The CDR3 has 16 residues. The CDR3 region is CASSELGRARNSPLHF. CDR3 DNA sequence: TGTGCCAGCAGTGAATTGGGGAGAGCTAGAAATTCACCCCTCCACTTT.

The gene calls are TRBV5-4 and TRBJ1-6, with TRBD1 matching over 7 bases. CDR3 length equals 14 residues. V trimming: 0 bases; J trimming: 7 bases; junction bases outside the gene matches: 1. The germline V gene encodes CDR1 SGHNT and CDR2 YYREEE (reference sequence). CDR3 nucleotides: TGTGCCAGCAGCTTGGGACAGGGCAATTCACCCCTCCACTTT. Translation: CASSLGQGNSPLHF.

This clone appeared once. The genes are TRBV5-5 and TRBJ1-2; 7 bases agree with TRBD1. The CDR3 loop spans 16 amino acids. The germline V gene encodes CDR1 SGHKS and CDR2 YYEKEE (reference sequence). The trim removed 2 bases at V and 8 bases at J, leaving 15 bases unmatched. The chain's CDR3 is CASSFTPQNRGEGYTF. The DNA of the CDR3 is TGTGCCAGCAGCTTCACGCCCCAAAACAGGGGAGAGGGCTACACCTTC.

This chain links TRBV5-1 with TRBJ1-1, with TRBD1 matching 11 bases. This CDR3 spans 15 amino acids. The V and J ends lost 4 bases and 2 bases, in that order; junction bases with no gene match: 4. The V gene's germline CDR1 is SGHRS and CDR2 YFSETQ. Here the CDR3 reads CASSPRTGGNTEAFF. Here the CDR3 DNA reads TGCGCCAGCAGCCCTAGGACAGGGGGCAACACTGAAGCTTTCTTT.

This clone has only a few counts. CDR3 DNA: TGTGCCTGGAGTGTACAGGGCTACGAGCAGTACTTC. It encodes CAWSVQGYEQYF. The V and J genes are TRBV30 and TRBJ2-7; possibly TRBD1 for D (6 bases). CDR1 is GTSNPN, CDR2 SVGIG, per germline (reference sequence). V was cut by 0 bases and J by 3 bases, with 6 bases left in between. This CDR3 is built from 12 residues.

V and J are TRBV30 and TRBJ1-2, with 8 bases identical to TRBD1. The CDR3 sequence is 13 residues long. Germline V gene lookup returns CDR1 GTSNPN and CDR2 SVGIG (reference sequence). Trimming at V came to 2 bases and at J to 4 bases, leaving 3 bases not matched to a gene. CDR3 DNA sequence: TGTGCCTGGAGTCAGGGGGCAGGCTATGGCTACACCTTC. This translates into CAWSQGAGYGYTF.

The genes are TRBV19 and TRBJ2-7, with 12 positions matching TRBD2. Looked up from germline, CDR1 is LNHDA and CDR2 is SQIVND (reference sequence). The CDR3 consists of 16 residues. Trimming removed 5 bases from V and 3 bases from J; junction bases left unmatched: 8. The CDR3 loop reads CASSPGLAGMIYEQYF. The CDR3 nucleotides read TGTGCCAGTAGTCCAGGACTAGCGGGGATGATCTACGAGCAGTACTTC.

The rearrangement joins TRBV10-3 to TRBJ1-3; D not resolved. The germline V and J ends were trimmed by 1 base and 0 bases, with 13 bases remaining between them. The germline V gene has CDR1 ENHRY and CDR2 SYGVKD. The length of the CDR3 is 17 residues. Written as DNA, the CDR3 is TGTGCCATCAGTGAGTACGAGGGCCGGAGCTCTGGAAACACCATATATTTT. Its translation is CAISEYEGRSSGNTIYF.

The rearrangement links TRBV6-5 to TRBJ2-7; 7 positions match TRBD2. The CDR3 spans 15 residues. Germline CDR1 and CDR2: MNHEY and SVGAGI. V trimming: 8 bases; J trimming: 0 bases; junction bases outside the gene matches: 10. The CDR3 sequence: CASSVSGESSYEQYF. In nucleotides, the CDR3 is TGTGCCAGCTCAGTCAGCGGGGAGAGCTCCTACGAGCAGTACTTC.

This clone has only one observation. The chain combines TRBV4-1 with TRBJ1-1, with a possible D match to TRBD1 (6 bases). This CDR3 has 14 residues. Germline lookup yields CDR1 MGHRA and CDR2 YSYEKL. Deletions cut 4 bases from V and 4 bases from J, with 13 bases between. DNA of the CDR3: TGCGCCAGCAGCCCCCTACAGGGTGGCACTGAAGCTTTCTTT. This encodes CASSPLQGGTEAFF.

The CDR3 DNA reads as TGTGCCAGCAGCTTAGTTGGGACAGGGAGCAATCAGCCCCAGCATTTT. Translating it yields CASSLVGTGSNQPQHF. The chain combines TRBV7-9 with TRBJ1-5; 9 bases match TRBD1. The CDR3 covers 16 residues. Trimming took 1 base from V and 1 from J; bases not matched to a gene: 2. The germline gives CDR1 SEHNR, CDR2 FQNEAQ (reference sequence).

The CDR3 bases are TGTGCCAGCAGTTACGGTCTAGCGGGGGGCCGGTGGTCAGATACGCAGTATTTT. This encodes CASSYGLAGGRWSDTQYF. V usage is TRBV6-2 or TRBV6-3 and J usage is TRBJ2-3; 11 positions agree with TRBD2. Germline-derived CDR1 and CDR2 are MNHEY and SVGEGT. The J segment lost 4 bases and the V segment lost 2 bases, leaving 11 bases of the junction unmatched. This CDR3 has 18 amino acids.

This chain connects TRBV7-2 to TRBJ1-1; unclear D gene. Germline V gene sequence: CDR1 SGHTA, CDR2 FQGNSA. CDR3 size: 13 residues. V was clipped by 5 bases and J by 1 base, with 8 bases between them. Here the CDR3 reads CASSLHRNTEAFF. The CDR3 nucleotides are TGTGCCAGCAGCCTCCACAGGAACACTGAAGCTTTCTTT. The full variable domain, with the rest looked up from reference TRBV7-2 and TRBJ1-1, is GAGVSQSPSNKVTEKGKDVELRCDPISGHTALYWYRQSLGQGLEFLIYFQGNSAPDKSGLPSDRFSAERTGGSVSTLTIQRTQQEDSAVYLCASSLHRNTEAFFGQGTRLTVV.

The rearrangement uses TRBV10-3 and TRBJ2-7, with 9 positions matching TRBD1. Unmatched junction bases numbered 7, after V lost 3 bases and J lost 4 bases. CDR3 length equals 15 residues. Germline V CDR1 and CDR2: ENHRY, SYGVKD. CDR3 amino acids: CAISEAGTGRYEQYF. In DNA, the CDR3 is TGTGCCATCAGTGAAGCCGGGACAGGGAGATACGAGCAGTACTTC.

This clone was recorded a few times. The chain recombines TRBV2 with TRBJ1-6, with 7 bases identical to TRBD1. This CDR3 is 15 amino acids long. Trimming removed 7 bases from V and 12 bases from J; junction bases left unmatched: 15. Germline V gene sequence: CDR1 SNHLY, CDR2 FYNNEI. CDR3 loop: CASNDRTGAWVPLHF. The CDR3 DNA reads as TGTGCCAGCAACGACAGGACAGGCGCCTGGGTACCCCTCCACTTT.

V usage is TRBV21-1 and J usage is TRBJ2-2; whether TRBD1, the table's D call, matches the DNA was not checked. TRBV21-1 is termed a pseudogene. This CDR3 is built from 15 residues. The CDR3 sequence: CASSLRQVSCRELFF. CDR3 nucleotide sequence: TGTGCCAGCAGCTTACGACAGGTAAGTTGTAGGGAGCTGTTTTTT.